The 31 T cell receptor beta chains in this list originate from one sample, sequenced in a study of T cells after yellow fever vaccination. A single record per CDR3 protein comes from TCRdb applying MiXCR to the 5' RACE reads. The sample lists 75,000 to 100,000 distinct CDR3 sequences, roughly 10% occurring once. The sample consisted of CD8+ T cells not binding an NS4B(214-222) dextramer, sorted from PBMCs, taken roughly 15 days after the first yellow fever vaccination. The receptors were sampled from a man between 18 and 29 years old who received the YFV17D yellow fever vaccine.

The V call is TRBV4-3, the J call TRBJ2-3; possible D gene TRBD2, 6 bases. The CDR3 sequence is 17 residues long. Trimming shortened V by 0 bases and J by 1 base, and 14 bases separated the two germline ends. Germline V gives CDR1 LGHNA, CDR2 YSLEER. DNA for the CDR3: TGCGCCAGCAGCCAAGATCGCCTAGCGATACGCACAGATACGCAGTATTTT. Translating it yields CASSQDRLAIRTDTQYF.

This chain links TRBV19 with TRBJ1-5; no reliable D call. The CDR3 runs to 15 residues. Looked up from germline, CDR1 is LNHDA and CDR2 is SQIVND (reference sequence). The germline V and J ends were trimmed by 4 bases and 0 bases, with 10 bases remaining between them. CDR3 coding DNA: TGTGCCAGTAGTACCCTCTCTTATAGCAATCAGCCCCAGCATTTT. Translated, it gives CASSTLSYSNQPQHF. Full variable domain (outside the CDR3, taken from reference TRBV19 and TRBJ1-5): DGGITQSPKYLFRKEGQNVTLSCEQNLNHDAMYWYRQDPGQGLRLIYYSQIVNDFQKGDIAEGYSVSREKKESFPLTVTSAQKNPTAFYLCASSTLSYSNQPQHFGDGTRLSIL.

This clonotype has more than one count but fewer than ten. The chain is built from TRBV7-6 and TRBJ1-3; a possible D gene is TRBD1 (6 bases). This CDR3 is built from 14 residues. CDR1 and CDR2 (germline): SGHVS, FNYEAQ. Trimming shortened V by 3 bases and J by 2 bases, and 8 bases separated the two germline ends. CDR3 protein: CASSLGAPGNTIYF. Here the CDR3 DNA reads TGTGCCAGCAGCTTGGGGGCCCCTGGAAACACCATATATTTT.

This clonotype came up a few times. The chain employs TRBV27 and TRBJ1-6; tentative D call: TRBD1 (5 bases). The CDR3 runs to 15 residues. V shed 5 bases and J shed 8 bases, with 16 bases lying between them. Germline-derived CDR1 and CDR2 are MNHEY and SMNVEV (reference sequence). The CDR3 coding sequence is TGTGCCAGCAGTCTCATGACAGTCAGCGATTCACCCCTCCACTTT. Translated, it gives CASSLMTVSDSPLHF.

The rearrangement uses TRBV25-1 and TRBJ2-3, with D perhaps TRBD2 (5 bases). The CDR3 runs to 16 residues. The germline V gene has CDR1 MGHDK and CDR2 SYGVNS. The V and J ends lost 4 bases and 1 base respectively, with 15 bases between them. As DNA, the CDR3 is TGTGCCAGCAGTGCCGGGGAAGGCTGGGGCACAGATACGCAGTATTTT. Translating gives CASSAGEGWGTDTQYF.

This clonotype was detected only a few times. The chain combines TRBV3-1 with TRBJ1-1; no clear D. The CDR3 length is 19 residues. V shed 0 bases and J shed 3 bases, with 23 bases lying between them. CDR1 is LGHDT, CDR2 YNNKEL, per germline (reference sequence). The CDR3 loop reads CASSQDFLEGGFMDTEAFF. The DNA for the CDR3 is TGTGCCAGCAGCCAAGATTTTTTAGAGGGTGGGTTTATGGACACTGAAGCTTTCTTT.

This clonotype was picked up a small number of times. This chain links TRBV5-1 with TRBJ2-1; D is perhaps TRBD1 (6 bases). The germline V gene has CDR1 SGHRS and CDR2 YFSETQ. V lost 4 bases and J 5 bases, leaving 13 bases between the germline ends. CDR3 length: 14 amino acids. The chain's CDR3 is CASSQFTGNNEQFF. CDR3 in DNA: TGCGCCAGCAGCCAATTTACAGGGAACAATGAGCAGTTCTTC.

The rearrangement links TRBV6-5 to TRBJ1-5, with a tentative D call TRBD1 (5 bases). The CDR3 is 14 residues long. Trimming stripped 1 base from V and 7 bases from J, with 11 bases between. The V gene's germline CDR1 is MNHEY and CDR2 SVGAGI. The CDR3: CASSYWGERQPQHF. As DNA, the CDR3 is TGTGCCAGCAGTTACTGGGGGGAGCGCCAGCCCCAGCATTTT.

This clonotype was counted ten times or more. J is TRBJ2-2 and V is TRBV12-3 or TRBV12-4; a weak D match, TRBD2 (5 bases). V lost 6 bases and J lost 5, with 16 bases in between. The CDR3 sequence is 15 residues long. The CDR3 protein is CASSPEAGLTGELFF. CDR3 bases: TGTGCCAGCAGCCCCGAGGCGGGCTTAACCGGGGAGCTGTTTTTT.

V and J are TRBV4-1 and TRBJ2-7; TRBD1 matches at 10 bases. Germline values: CDR1 MGHRA, CDR2 YSYEKL. The CDR3 consists of 16 residues. V trimming: 2 bases; J trimming: 4 bases; junction bases outside the gene matches: 8. CDR3 nucleotide sequence: TGCGCCAGCAGCCAATTTCCGGGACAGGGGTCTTACGAGCAGTACTTC. This gives the protein CASSQFPGQGSYEQYF.

This clonotype showed up just a few times. V and J are TRBV29-1 and TRBJ2-5, with D possibly TRBD2 on 6 matching bases. The germline CDR1 and CDR2 sequences are SQVTM and ANQGSEA. This CDR3 spans 14 amino acids. V lost 3 bases and J lost 5, with 16 bases in between. CDR3: CSVEPRGVPETQYF. Written as DNA, the CDR3 is TGCAGCGTTGAGCCGCGGGGCGTTCCGGAGACCCAGTACTTC.

This clonotype was counted a few times. This chain joins TRBV4-3 and TRBJ2-2; 8 nucleotides match TRBD2. The length of the CDR3 is 15 residues. Germline loops: CDR1 LGHNA, CDR2 YSLEER. J gave up 6 bases and V 2 bases, and 5 bases lay outside the gene matches. The DNA of the CDR3 is TGCGCCAGCAGCCAATGGCGGGGGGCGCCCGGGGAGCTGTTTTTT. The encoded protein is CASSQWRGAPGELFF.

The V call is TRBV4-3, the J call TRBJ1-2; a weak D match, TRBD1 (5 bases). This CDR3 contains 13 residues. V was clipped by 1 base and J by 8 bases, with 11 bases between them. Germline loops: CDR1 LGHNA, CDR2 YSLEER. The CDR3 coding sequence is TGCGCCAGCAGCCAAGGGTACCCAGGGGGCTACACCTTC. Translating it yields CASSQGYPGGYTF.

This clonotype was counted only a few times. This sequence joins TRBV5-1 and TRBJ1-5, with a possible D match to TRBD1 (5 bases). The V end lost 0 bases, the J end lost 10 bases, and 8 bases lay between the germline ends. This CDR3 contains 12 residues. Germline V gene data show CDR1 as SGHRS and CDR2 as YFSETQ. Written as DNA, the CDR3 is TGCGCCAGCAGCTTGGCCGGGGGTCCCCAGCATTTT. Translation: CASSLAGGPQHF.

This chain joins TRBV12-3 or TRBV12-4 and TRBJ1-6; possibly TRBD1 for D (5 bases). The CDR3 consists of 14 residues. V lost 7 bases, J lost 9 bases, and 16 bases lay in between. The CDR3 DNA reads TGTGCCAGCACGGACGGGGCCCTTATTTCACCCCTCCACTTT. Translating it yields CASTDGALISPLHF.

This clonotype was detected a few times. The J gene is TRBJ1-1, the V gene TRBV7-9; possibly TRBD1 for D (5 bases). Trimming shortened V by 3 bases and J by 6 bases, and 20 bases separated the two germline ends. The CDR3 is 16 residues long. From germline, CDR1 is SEHNR and CDR2 FQNEAQ (reference sequence). The CDR3 DNA follows: TGTGCCAGCAGCTTCAGTCCCCCAGGGATTTTCCCTGAAGCTTTCTTT. Translation: CASSFSPPGIFPEAFF.

This clonotype came up a few times. The V gene is TRBV15, the J gene TRBJ1-6; D is unresolved. CDR3 length: 14 residues. From germline, CDR1 is LNHNV and CDR2 YYDKDF (reference sequence). Trimming pared 3 bases from V and 7 bases from J, leaving 10 bases between. The CDR3 here is CATSRDRNNSPLHF. CDR3 coding DNA: TGTGCCACCAGCAGGGACCGAAACAATTCACCCCTCCACTTT.

This chain connects TRBV25-1 to TRBJ2-1; 9 bases match TRBD1. The V gene end was trimmed by 6 bases and the J gene end by 7 bases; junction bases not matched to a gene: 10. CDR1 and CDR2 from the germline V gene are MGHDK and SYGVNS. The CDR3 covers 15 residues. The chain's CDR3 is CASSVTGTGWNEQFF. Here the CDR3 DNA reads TGTGCCAGCAGCGTTACCGGGACAGGGTGGAATGAGCAGTTCTTC.

This chain connects TRBV3-1 to TRBJ2-1; 7 positions match TRBD2. The CDR3 extends over 15 amino acids. The V segment lost 10 bases and the J segment 2 bases; nucleotides outside the gene matches: 11. Per the germline V gene, CDR1 is LGHDT and CDR2 is YNNKEL (reference sequence). This CDR3 reads CATCHVLAPYNEQFF. DNA for the CDR3: TGTGCCACCTGCCATGTACTAGCGCCCTACAATGAGCAGTTCTTC.

V and J are TRBV29-1 and TRBJ2-7, with D perhaps assigned TRBD1 or TRBD2 (5 bases each). CDR3 length equals 13 residues. The V and J ends lost 3 bases and 1 base respectively, with 10 bases between them. The germline V gene encodes CDR1 SQVTM and CDR2 ANQGSEA. As DNA, the CDR3 is TGCAGCGTTGAGGAAGGGGAGTCCTACGAGCAGTACTTC. This encodes CSVEEGESYEQYF.

This clonotype was detected only a few times. V usage is TRBV27 and J usage is TRBJ2-5, with 7 positions matching TRBD1. This CDR3 has 13 amino acids. The germline V gene encodes CDR1 MNHEY and CDR2 SMNVEV (reference sequence). The trim removed 4 bases at V and 5 bases at J, leaving 4 bases unmatched. The CDR3 protein is CASSYEGAETQYF. In nucleotides, the CDR3 is TGTGCCAGCAGTTATGAGGGGGCTGAGACCCAGTACTTC.

This clonotype was recorded many times. The chain combines TRBV12-3 or TRBV12-4 with TRBJ2-7, with D hard to call. The CDR3 spans 13 residues. V was shortened by 5 bases and J by 1 base, with 9 bases between the two germline ends. CDR3 DNA sequence: TGTGCCAGCAGTCACGACGGATCCTACGAGCAGTACGTC. Translation gives CASSHDGSYEQYV.

The V call is TRBV20-1, the J call TRBJ1-5; 7 positions match TRBD1. From germline, CDR1 is DFQATT and CDR2 SNEGSKA (reference sequence). Losses at the gene ends were 6 bases for V and 5 bases for J; bases not matched to a gene: 10. The CDR3 covers 14 residues. The CDR3 here is CSAKTGLHDQPQHF. The CDR3 DNA reads as TGCAGTGCCAAGACAGGGCTCCACGATCAGCCCCAGCATTTT.

This clonotype was picked up a small number of times. The CDR3 sequence is CASSPWGADQHF. CDR3 DNA sequence: TGTGCCAGCAGCCCCTGGGGGGCAGATCAGCATTTT. V gene TRBV7-2 combines with J gene TRBJ1-5, with D possibly matching TRBD1 (6 bases). CDR1 and CDR2 from the germline V gene are SGHTA and FQGNSA. V was clipped by 5 bases and J by 13 bases, with 15 bases between them. The CDR3 length is 12 residues.

This chain joins TRBV30 and TRBJ1-1; the D gene is possibly TRBD1 (5 bases). The V end was cut by 8 bases, the J end by 10 bases, with 23 bases between. Germline-derived CDR1 and CDR2 are GTSNPN and SVGIG (reference sequence). The CDR3 has 13 amino acids. The CDR3 is CAQDGAGPIGAFF. CDR3 nucleotide sequence: TGTGCCCAAGACGGGGCAGGCCCTATTGGAGCTTTCTTT.

This clonotype was found a few times. The rearrangement joins TRBV10-2 to TRBJ2-4, with 7 positions matching TRBD1. The CDR3 contains 14 residues. Germline V gene data show CDR1 as WSHSY and CDR2 as SAAADI. The V segment lost 6 bases and the J segment 1 base; nucleotides outside the gene matches: 3. CDR3 region: CASSPTGAKNIQYF. Here the CDR3 DNA reads TGCGCCAGCAGCCCGACAGGGGCCAAAAACATTCAGTACTTC.

This clonotype was counted many times. The chain links TRBV29-1 to TRBJ1-1; the D is unclear. The CDR3 totals 12 residues. Trimming cost V 5 bases and J 0 bases, with 7 bases left between them. Germline CDR1 and CDR2: SQVTM and ANQGSEA. The CDR3 protein is CSVTVMNTEAFF. In DNA, the CDR3 is TGCAGCGTTACTGTAATGAACACTGAAGCTTTCTTT.

The chain joins TRBV20-1 to TRBJ2-1; a possible D gene is TRBD2 (7 bases). The CDR3 extends over 15 amino acids. V was trimmed by 4 bases and J by 4 bases, leaving 17 bases between them. Germline lookup yields CDR1 DFQATT and CDR2 SNEGSKA (reference sequence). The CDR3 region is CSATGGGGHYNEQFF. CDR3 nucleotides: TGCAGTGCTACGGGGGGAGGGGGGCATTACAATGAGCAGTTCTTC.

The genes are TRBV14 and TRBJ1-2; D may be TRBD1 (6 bases). This CDR3 region has 14 residues. The V gene's germline CDR1 is SGHDN and CDR2 FVKESK. V lost 6 bases, J lost 8 bases, and 19 bases lay in between. The CDR3 spells CASSYLPQGRGYTF. Here the CDR3 DNA reads TGTGCCAGCAGTTACCTCCCACAGGGTCGGGGCTACACCTTC.

The chain recombines TRBV12-3 or TRBV12-4 with TRBJ2-1; 7 bases fit TRBD2. Losses at the gene ends were 6 bases for V and 7 bases for J; bases not matched to a gene: 15. CDR3 length: 16 amino acids. The CDR3 reads CASSKTKRGLWNEQFF. CDR3 sequence (DNA): TGTGCCAGCAGCAAAACCAAGCGGGGCCTGTGGAATGAGCAGTTCTTC.

This clonotype was seen a handful of times. The chain couples TRBV27 to TRBJ2-1; tentative D call: TRBD1 (5 bases). CDR3 size: 15 residues. From germline, CDR1 is MNHEY and CDR2 SMNVEV (reference sequence). V gave up 4 bases and J gave up 4 bases, with 14 bases separating them. The CDR3 nucleotides read TGTGCCAGCAGTTCAGGGTCTTTGGTGTACAATGAGCAGTTCTTC. This codes for CASSSGSLVYNEQFF.